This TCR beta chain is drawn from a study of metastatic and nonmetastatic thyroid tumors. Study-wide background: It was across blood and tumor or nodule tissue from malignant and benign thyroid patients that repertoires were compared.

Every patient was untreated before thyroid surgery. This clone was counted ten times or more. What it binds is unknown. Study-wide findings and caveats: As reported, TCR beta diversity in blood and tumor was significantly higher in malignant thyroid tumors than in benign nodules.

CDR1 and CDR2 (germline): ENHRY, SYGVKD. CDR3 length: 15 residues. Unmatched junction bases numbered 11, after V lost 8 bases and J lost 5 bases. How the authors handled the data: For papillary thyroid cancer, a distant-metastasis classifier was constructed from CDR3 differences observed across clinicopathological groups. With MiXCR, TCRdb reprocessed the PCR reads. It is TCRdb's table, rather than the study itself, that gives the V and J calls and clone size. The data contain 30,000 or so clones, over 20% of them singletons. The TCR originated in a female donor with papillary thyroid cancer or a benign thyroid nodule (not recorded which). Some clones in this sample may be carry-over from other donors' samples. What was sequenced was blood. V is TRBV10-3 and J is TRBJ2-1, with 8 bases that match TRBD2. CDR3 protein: CAIWRAGGPNNEQFF. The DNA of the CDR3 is TGTGCCATCTGGAGGGCGGGAGGACCTAACAATGAGCAGTTCTTC.